These 11 T cell receptor beta chains originate from one sample sequenced in a study of OX40 agonist ivuxolimab in advanced cancers. Using immunoSEQ multiplex PCR, the repertoire was profiled, and TCRdb retains in-frame clones only, with some absent. Of under 20,000 clones in the sample, more than 75% are singletons; the top ten hold 25% to 35%. The sequencing used CD4+ or CD8+ T cells sorted from blood, collected in a trial of the OX40 agonist ivuxolimab. The source of these receptors is an adult with an advanced solid tumor such as melanoma, head and neck, liver or kidney cancer.

The chain links TRBV27 to TRBJ2-7, with TRBD2 matching 8 bases. After removal of 6 bases from V and 5 bases from J, the junction contained 6 bases not matched to a gene. From germline, CDR1 is MNHEY and CDR2 SMNVEV (reference sequence). This CDR3 is built from 13 residues. As DNA, the CDR3 is TGTGCCAGCAGCCGGGGGGGCGGGGACGAGCAGTACTTC. This codes for CASSRGGGDEQYF.

The chain is built from TRBV14 and TRBJ1-1, with 9 bases fitting TRBD1. Per germline, CDR1 SGHDN and CDR2 FVKESK. Trimming at V came to 8 bases and at J to 3 bases, leaving 10 bases not matched to a gene. CDR3 length: 15 amino acids. The CDR3 DNA reads as TGTGCCAGCGGGGGGACAGGGTGGTTTGACACTGAAGCTTTCTTT. Residues: CASGGTGWFDTEAFF. Variable domain in full (rest from reference TRBV14 and TRBJ1-1): EAGVTQFPSHSVIEKGQTVTLRCDPISGHDNLYWYRRVMGKEIKFLLHFVKESKQDESGMPNNRFLAERTGGTYSTLKVQPAELEDSGVYFCASGGTGWFDTEAFFGQGTRLTVV.

The V call is TRBV14, the J call TRBJ2-1; D is ambiguous. Germline V gives CDR1 SGHDN, CDR2 FVKESK. Trimming took 3 bases from V and 2 from J, leaving 8 bases between them. The CDR3 spans 14 residues. The CDR3 DNA follows: TGTGCCAGCAGCCAGCAGGATACCTACAATGAGCAGTTCTTC. Protein: CASSQQDTYNEQFF. The full variable domain, rest sourced from reference TRBV14 and TRBJ2-1, is EAGVTQFPSHSVIEKGQTVTLRCDPISGHDNLYWYRRVMGKEIKFLLHFVKESKQDESGMPNNRFLAERTGGTYSTLKVQPAELEDSGVYFCASSQQDTYNEQFFGPGTRLTVL.

The chain carries TRBV21-1 and TRBJ2-1; the D segment call TRBD1 is taken from the table without a DNA check. TRBV21-1 constitutes a pseudogene. The CDR3 has 16 residues. CDR3 loop: CASSSSGTAGDNEQFF. CDR3 in DNA: TGTGCCAGCAGCAGTTCCGGGACAGCTGGGGACAATGAGCAGTTCTTC.

The V and J genes are TRBV11-3 and TRBJ2-1, with D unclear. Trimming removed 5 bases from V and 5 bases from J, with 22 bases in between. The CDR3 runs 17 residues. In germline, CDR1 is SGHNT, CDR2 YENEEA. CDR3 nucleotide sequence: TGTGCCAGCAGCCCTACTTGGGGTAGCACTGACCACAATGAGCAGTTCTTC. Encoded protein: CASSPTWGSTDHNEQFF.

The genes are TRBV28 and TRBJ2-1; D not certain. The CDR3 is 13 amino acids. Germline V gives CDR1 MDHEN, CDR2 SYDVKM. The V end was cut by 6 bases, the J end by 0 bases, with 6 bases between. DNA for the CDR3: TGTGCCAGCAGGCAACGCTCCTACAATGAGCAGTTCTTC. This translates into CASRQRSYNEQFF.

The CDR3 is CASGREHNEKLFF. The CDR3 DNA sequence: TGTGCCAGCGGACGGGAACATAATGAAAAACTGTTTTTT. The chain combines TRBV7-8 with TRBJ1-4; D gene unclear. Germline V gene data show CDR1 as SGHVS and CDR2 as FQNEAQ. The CDR3 consists of 13 residues. Between the trimmed V and J ends, which lost 8 bases and 4 bases, there was a span of 11 bases.

V usage is TRBV5-5 and J usage is TRBJ2-7; D is ambiguous. The CDR3 totals 12 residues. Between the trimmed V and J ends, which lost 2 bases and 1 base, there was a span of 4 bases. The germline V gene encodes CDR1 SGHKS and CDR2 YYEKEE (reference sequence). CDR3 protein: CASSFASYEQYF. CDR3 DNA sequence: TGTGCCAGCAGCTTTGCTTCCTACGAGCAGTACTTC.

The sample holds a few counts of this clone. The CDR3 sequence: CASSPNTGLDEQFF. DNA of the CDR3: TGTGCCAGCAGCCCCAACACAGGGTTGGATGAGCAGTTCTTC. The J gene is TRBJ2-1, the V gene TRBV5-4; D might be TRBD1 (6 bases). V lost 4 bases to trimming and J lost 8 bases, with 16 bases between them. Germline-derived CDR1 and CDR2 are SGHNT and YYREEE (reference sequence). This CDR3 region has 14 residues.

V usage is TRBV9 and J usage is TRBJ2-1, with TRBD2 matching over 11 bases. Germline lookup yields CDR1 SGDLS and CDR2 YYNGEE. The CDR3 is made up of 15 amino acids. V lost 5 bases and J lost 7; bases outside the gene matches: 8. The CDR3 loop reads CASSDEASGRNEQFF. The CDR3 region has the DNA TGTGCCAGCAGTGACGAGGCTAGCGGGAGGAATGAGCAGTTCTTC.

The chain carries TRBV7-9 and TRBJ2-7; D is unresolved. The CDR3 covers 15 residues. The ends were cut back, 0 bases at V and 5 bases at J, with 14 bases in the middle. Germline V gives CDR1 SEHNR, CDR2 FQNEAQ (reference sequence). CDR3 amino acids: CASSLALGQVNEQYF. CDR3 bases: TGTGCCAGCAGCTTAGCGCTAGGGCAGGTCAACGAGCAGTACTTC.